Given below is one T cell receptor beta chain in context. This sample was included in a study of blood T cell repertoires in COVID-19. Study as a whole: Some COVID-19 samples were acute and others convalescent; all came from the United States, Italy and Spain. In each case, the material was cDNA or gDNA derived from T cells, B-cell-depleted T cells, or PBMCs.

CDR3 length: 12 amino acids. The V end was cut by 4 bases, the J end by 7 bases, with 10 bases between. CDR1 and CDR2 (germline): SGHAT, FQNNGV. Per the study methods: By means of reference gene primer amplification, nucleated cell counts were estimated. Sequencing was performed with immunoSEQ multiplex PCR; in TCRdb, only in-frame clones are kept and a portion is missing. V, J and clone size reflect that table, while D and trimming were determined from the DNA. Among over 250,000 clones, 80% to 90% were seen once, and the ten largest hold approximately 10%. The source of this sequence is a woman in her 70s with acute or convalescent COVID-19. V usage is TRBV11-2 and J usage is TRBJ1-1; D may be TRBD1 (5 bases). Sample: peripheral blood. The CDR3 loop is CASSWRQSEAFF. CDR3 in DNA: TGTGCCAGCAGCTGGCGACAGAGTGAAGCTTTCTTT.